The 14 T cell receptor beta chains listed next were all sequenced from one sample in a study of T cell responses to AZD1222 COVID-19 vaccine. Generated by immunoSEQ multiplex PCR, the TCRdb table keeps only in-frame clones and is missing some. The sample has about 120,000 clones, about nine tenths seen once. The specimen comprised peripheral blood, sampled on day 0 of AZD1222 vaccination. Source of these receptors: an adult in good health.

This chain links TRBV27 with TRBJ1-5; D is perhaps TRBD1 (5 bases). This CDR3 contains 14 residues. Trimming cost V 8 bases and J 7 bases, with 18 bases left between them. Per the germline V gene, CDR1 is MNHEY and CDR2 is SMNVEV (reference sequence). The DNA for the CDR3 is TGTGCCAGCGGGGACGGGGGGTCCATGCAGCCCCAGCATTTT. Translated, it gives CASGDGGSMQPQHF.

With regard to this clone: One end of the junction is discordant with germline, which a read error may explain. The J gene is TRBJ2-7, the V gene TRBV12-3 or TRBV12-4; the match to TRBD1 covers 7 bases. The CDR3 is 13 amino acids. The CDR3 here is CASRLGQAYEQYF. The DNA for the CDR3 is TGTGCCAGCAGATTAGGACAGGCTTACGAGCAGTACTTC.

V and J are TRBV6-2 or TRBV6-3 and TRBJ1-5; perhaps TRBD1 as D (6 bases). Trimming took off 6 bases at V and 0 bases at J, with 15 bases between the two ends. The CDR3 sequence is 16 residues long. Germline V gene lookup returns CDR1 MNHEY and CDR2 SVGEGT. The CDR3 DNA is TGTGCCAGCAGCAACGAGGGGGGCTATAGCAATCAGCCCCAGCATTTT. Translated: CASSNEGGYSNQPQHF.

This chain links TRBV21-1 with TRBJ1-1; the table assigns TRBD1, which was not confirmed against the DNA. TRBV21-1 has pseudogene status. The CDR3 sequence is 15 residues long. DNA of the CDR3: TGTGCCAGCAGCAAAGGGGGGGACAGGGACACTGAAGCTTTCTTT. Translating it yields CASSKGGDRDTEAFF.

The chain joins TRBV4-1 to TRBJ1-1, with 8 bases aligning to TRBD1. CDR1 is MGHRA and CDR2 is YSYEKL in the germline V gene. CDR3 length equals 15 residues. V shed 1 base, J shed 1 base, and the junction held 2 bases outside the gene matches. The CDR3 nucleotides read TGCGCCAGCAGCCAAGTCGGGACAGGGAACACTGAAGCTTTCTTT. Translating gives CASSQVGTGNTEAFF.

A single count supports this clone. V gene TRBV5-1 combines with J gene TRBJ1-4; D perhaps matches TRBD1 (5 bases). This CDR3 is built from 15 residues. CDR1 and CDR2 (germline): SGHRS, YFSETQ. Deletions cut 0 bases from V and 5 bases from J, with 11 bases between. This CDR3 reads CASSLASGTNEKLFF. In DNA, the CDR3 is TGCGCCAGCAGCTTGGCCTCGGGGACCAATGAAAAACTGTTTTTT.

This chain joins TRBV12-3 or TRBV12-4 and TRBJ1-6, with 8 bases that match TRBD1. The J segment lost 9 bases and the V segment lost 5 bases, leaving 3 bases of the junction unmatched. There are 13 residues in the CDR3. CDR3 residues: CASSPGGLSPLHF. The CDR3 region has the DNA TGTGCCAGCAGTCCAGGGGGCCTTTCACCCCTCCACTTT.

This CDR3 reads CASGASGGGTQYF. The CDR3 DNA reads TGTGCCAGCGGTGCCAGCGGGGGGGGAACCCAGTACTTC. V and J are TRBV2 and TRBJ2-5; TRBD2 aligns across 10 bases. After removal of 8 bases from V and 8 bases from J, the junction contained 8 bases not matched to a gene. The germline V gene encodes CDR1 SNHLY and CDR2 FYNNEI. CDR3 length: 13 residues. The full variable domain, completed using reference TRBV2 and TRBJ2-5, is EPEVTQTPSHQVTQMGQEVILRCVPISNHLYFYWYRQILGQKVEFLVSFYNNEISEKSEIFDDQFSVERPDGSNFTLKIRSTKLEDSAMYFCASGASGGGTQYFGPGTRLLVL.

The genes are TRBV19 and TRBJ1-1; 8 nucleotides match TRBD1. The CDR3 has 12 amino acids. J gave up 8 bases and V 7 bases, and 6 bases lay outside the gene matches. Germline-derived CDR1 and CDR2 are LNHDA and SQIVND (reference sequence). CDR3 sequence reads: CASNDRGREAFF. The CDR3 nucleotides read TGTGCCAGTAACGACAGGGGAAGGGAAGCTTTCTTT.

This clone was detected only a few times. The rearrangement joins TRBV7-9 to TRBJ1-4; D gene ambiguous. This CDR3 contains 14 residues. CDR1 and CDR2 (germline): SEHNR, FQNEAQ (reference sequence). V lost 5 bases and J 1 base, leaving 8 bases between the germline ends. In DNA form, the CDR3 reads TGTGCCAGCAGCCCGCGGCGAACTAATGAAAAACTGTTTTTT. It codes for CASSPRRTNEKLFF.

The CDR3 nucleotides read TGTGCCAGCAGATATGCGGGGGAACCGTCCGAGACCCAGTACTTC. As protein: CASRYAGEPSETQYF. The genes are TRBV6-6 and TRBJ2-5, with TRBD2 matching 7 bases. The CDR3 contains 15 residues. V was clipped by 6 bases and J by 5 bases; unmatched bases: 12. CDR1 MNHNY and CDR2 SVGAGI come from the germline V gene (reference sequence).

The chain uses TRBV19 and TRBJ1-2, with D possibly TRBD1 on 5 matching bases. Trimming stripped 5 bases from V and 3 bases from J, with 13 bases between. CDR3 length equals 14 residues. CDR1 LNHDA and CDR2 SQIVND come from the germline V gene (reference sequence). The CDR3 coding sequence is TGTGCCAGTAGTTTCAGGGCGCAGGACTATGGCTACACCTTC. Residues: CASSFRAQDYGYTF.

The rearrangement joins TRBV10-3 to TRBJ2-3, with D uncertain. Trimming removed 4 bases at V and 1 base at J, with 9 bases between. Looked up from germline, CDR1 is ENHRY and CDR2 is SYGVKD. The CDR3 covers 14 residues. CDR3 amino acids: CAISVGFGTDTQYF. CDR3 sequence (DNA): TGTGCCATCAGTGTTGGCTTTGGCACAGATACGCAGTATTTT.

The chain combines TRBV19 with TRBJ2-3; D gene uncertain. The CDR3 contains 15 residues. From germline, CDR1 is LNHDA and CDR2 SQIVND (reference sequence). Trimming stripped 4 bases from V and 0 bases from J, with 11 bases between. The chain's CDR3 is CASSSSGVSTDTQYF. DNA for the CDR3: TGTGCCAGTAGTAGTAGTGGGGTTAGCACAGATACGCAGTATTTT.